Below are 19 T cell receptor beta chains sequenced from a single sample in a study of T cell changes during pregnancy in multiple sclerosis. The method was immunoSEQ multiplex PCR; TCRdb's version includes in-frame clones alone and lacks a portion of them. Here the sample spans just under 65,000 clones, about 94% being singletons. The sample consisted of CD8+ T cells from peripheral blood mononuclear cells, taken in the second trimester of pregnancy. The source is a female donor with multiple sclerosis, enrolled in a pregnancy study.

The chain has TRBV19 and TRBJ1-5; D gene uncertain. CDR1 and CDR2 (germline): LNHDA, SQIVND (reference sequence). The ends were cut back, 5 bases at V and 6 bases at J, with 11 bases in the middle. This CDR3 contains 13 residues. Here the CDR3 reads CASSSRAGQPQHF. The CDR3 nucleotides read TGTGCCAGTAGTTCCAGAGCGGGTCAGCCCCAGCATTTT.

The chain uses TRBV7-2 and TRBJ1-4, with D tentatively TRBD1 (6 bases). The ends were cut back, 5 bases at V and 7 bases at J, with 20 bases in the middle. Germline CDR1 reads SGHTA; CDR2 reads FQGNSA. This CDR3 contains 16 residues. CDR3 protein: CASSPSLGGGGEKLFF. In DNA form, the CDR3 reads TGTGCCAGCAGCCCTAGCCTAGGGGGGGGAGGTGAAAAACTGTTTTTT.

The chain employs TRBV7-6 and TRBJ2-7; a weak D match, TRBD1 (6 bases). The germline V and J ends were trimmed by 2 bases and 3 bases, with 8 bases remaining between them. This CDR3 is built from 13 residues. Germline CDR1 SGHVS, CDR2 FNYEAQ. CDR3 in amino acids: CASSLTQGYEQYF. CDR3 DNA: TGTGCCAGCAGCTTAACACAGGGCTACGAGCAGTACTTC.

The chain couples TRBV7-9 to TRBJ2-1, with TRBD2 identical over 12 bases. Trimming at V came to 0 bases and at J to 4 bases, leaving 4 bases not matched to a gene. This CDR3 is built from 17 residues. Per the germline V gene, CDR1 is SEHNR and CDR2 is FQNEAQ (reference sequence). CDR3 amino acids: CASSLASGTSGYNEQFF. For the CDR3, the DNA is TGTGCCAGCAGCTTAGCCTCCGGGACTAGCGGGTACAATGAGCAGTTCTTC. The whole variable domain, filled in from reference TRBV7-9 and TRBJ2-1, reads DTGVSQNPRHKITKRGQNVTFRCDPISEHNRLYWYRQTLGQGPEFLTYFQNEAQLEKSRLLSDRFSAERPKGSFSTLEIQRTEQGDSAMYLCASSLASGTSGYNEQFFGPGTRLTVL.

The rearrangement links TRBV27 to TRBJ2-7; TRBD2 aligns across 12 bases. The germline V gene encodes CDR1 MNHEY and CDR2 SMNVEV (reference sequence). This CDR3 contains 15 residues. Germline trimming cut 3 bases from V and 7 bases from J; bases unmatched to any gene: 7. The CDR3 sequence: CASSFRTSGIMEQYF. CDR3 DNA: TGTGCCAGCAGTTTCCGGACTAGCGGGATAATGGAGCAGTACTTC.

As DNA, the CDR3 is TGTGCCAGCAGTGAGGGAGGTCTAGCGGGAGCCCCAGATACGCAGTATTTT. Translated: CASSEGGLAGAPDTQYF. The genes are TRBV6-4 and TRBJ2-3, with TRBD2 identical over 10 bases. Trimming cost V 3 bases and J 4 bases; bases outside gene matches: 10. The CDR3 has 17 residues. Looked up from germline, CDR1 is MRHNA and CDR2 is SNTAGT.

The V gene is TRBV4-1, the J gene TRBJ2-7, with 8 bases that match TRBD1. The germline gives CDR1 MGHRA, CDR2 YSYEKL. The length of the CDR3 is 14 residues. With V trimmed by 4 bases and J by 2 bases, 4 bases remained unmatched. The CDR3 bases are TGCGCCAGCAGCCCACCGGGACAGGCCTACGAGCAGTACTTC. Its translation: CASSPPGQAYEQYF.

J is TRBJ2-7 and V is TRBV29-1, with 10 bases that match TRBD1. This CDR3 region has 17 residues. Germline assignment: CDR1 SQVTM and CDR2 ANQGSEA. Unmatched junction bases numbered 17, after V lost 6 bases and J lost 3 bases. CDR3 bases: TGCAGCGTCTCCGGGACAGGGGCCCGTTCGGACATCTACGAGCAGTACTTC. Protein product: CSVSGTGARSDIYEQYF.

This CDR3 reads CASSQDQGLANEQYF. The CDR3 DNA sequence: TGCGCCAGCAGCCAAGATCAGGGACTAGCTAACGAGCAGTACTTC. The chain links TRBV4-1 to TRBJ2-7; 9 nucleotides line up with TRBD2. The V segment lost 0 bases and the J segment 5 bases; nucleotides outside the gene matches: 5. The CDR3 totals 15 residues. Germline V CDR1 and CDR2: MGHRA, YSYEKL.

This clone appeared a few times. The chain combines TRBV2 with TRBJ2-1; D gene ambiguous. The CDR3 runs 11 residues. CDR1 SNHLY and CDR2 FYNNEI come from the germline V gene. V was clipped by 3 bases and J by 8 bases, with 5 bases between them. The CDR3 DNA sequence: TGTGCCAGCAGTGACGTCTATGAGCAGTTCTTC. Its translation is CASSDVYEQFF.

The chain carries TRBV18 and TRBJ2-7, with 8 bases that match TRBD1. The V gene end was trimmed by 3 bases and the J gene end by 1 base; junction bases not matched to a gene: 8. From germline, CDR1 is KGHSH and CDR2 LQKENI. CDR3 length: 16 residues. CDR3 loop: CASSPGRQGPSYEQYF. In DNA, the CDR3 is TGTGCCAGCTCACCGGGGAGACAGGGGCCTTCCTACGAGCAGTACTTC.

This chain connects TRBV28 to TRBJ2-5, with 11 bases identical to TRBD2. The V and J ends lost 7 bases and 4 bases, in that order; junction bases with no gene match: 14. Germline values: CDR1 MDHEN, CDR2 SYDVKM. This CDR3 spans 17 amino acids. The CDR3 protein is CASKFNVGLAEIETQYF. The CDR3, as DNA: TGTGCCAGCAAGTTTAATGTGGGACTAGCGGAAATAGAGACCCAGTACTTC. Drawing the rest from reference TRBV28 and TRBJ2-5, the complete variable domain is DVKVTQSSRYLVKRTGEKVFLECVQDMDHENMFWYRQDPGLGLRLIYFSYDVKMKEKGDIPEGYSVSREKKERFSLILESASTNQTSMYLCASKFNVGLAEIETQYFGPGTRLLVL.

The chain carries TRBV5-6 and TRBJ2-7; 7 bases line up with TRBD1. V shed 1 base and J 9 bases; nucleotides not matched to a gene: 4. The CDR3 is 12 residues long. Germline V gene sequence: CDR1 SGHDT, CDR2 YYEEEE. This CDR3 is CASSLTGESQYF. CDR3 bases: TGTGCCAGCAGCTTGACAGGGGAGTCGCAGTACTTC.

The chain combines TRBV28 with TRBJ2-3; 9 nucleotides agree with TRBD2. V shed 6 bases and J 6 bases; nucleotides not matched to a gene: 13. The CDR3 totals 16 residues. CDR1 is MDHEN, CDR2 SYDVKM, per germline. As DNA, the CDR3 is TGTGCCAGCAGAGCCATTAGCGGGAGTCCTACGGATACGCAGTATTTT. This gives the protein CASRAISGSPTDTQYF.

This clone turned up a few times. This chain links TRBV12-5 with TRBJ1-1; D ambiguous. The CDR3 covers 13 residues. Looked up from germline, CDR1 is LGHNT and CDR2 is FRNRAP. Trimming stripped 9 bases from V and 3 bases from J, with 14 bases between. DNA of the CDR3: TGTGCTAGCCTCCAGGCGTTCGACACTGAAGCTTTCTTT. Residues: CASLQAFDTEAFF.

The V and J genes are TRBV9 and TRBJ2-1; D might be TRBD2 (5 bases). Trimming shortened V by 4 bases and J by 0 bases, and 26 bases separated the two germline ends. The CDR3 spans 20 residues. The germline V gene encodes CDR1 SGDLS and CDR2 YYNGEE. The CDR3 coding sequence is TGTGCCAGCAGCACACCGAGAGGGTCCACAGAGGTATACTCCTACAATGAGCAGTTCTTC. This encodes CASSTPRGSTEVYSYNEQFF.

V gene TRBV5-1 combines with J gene TRBJ2-1; D is perhaps TRBD2 (5 bases). V was shortened by 2 bases and J by 2 bases, with 11 bases between the two germline ends. Per the germline V gene, CDR1 is SGHRS and CDR2 is YFSETQ. The CDR3 totals 15 residues. CDR3 coding DNA: TGCGCCAGCAGCTTATCGGACTCTGCCTACAATGAGCAGTTCTTC. It translates to CASSLSDSAYNEQFF. The variable domain in full, completed from reference TRBV5-1 and TRBJ2-1, reads KAGVTQTPRYLIKTRGQQVTLSCSPISGHRSVSWYQQTPGQGLQFLFEYFSETQRNKGNFPGRFSGRQFSNSRSEMNVSTLELGDSALYLCASSLSDSAYNEQFFGPGTRLTVL.

This chain joins TRBV27 and TRBJ2-1, with 11 bases identical to TRBD2. V trimming: 5 bases; J trimming: 8 bases; junction bases outside the gene matches: 5. The CDR3 is made up of 14 amino acids. Germline V gene lookup returns CDR1 MNHEY and CDR2 SMNVEV (reference sequence). CDR3: CASSTSGSWDEQFF. The CDR3 DNA is TGTGCCAGCAGTACTAGCGGGAGTTGGGATGAGCAGTTCTTC.

V and J are TRBV29-1 and TRBJ2-5; 10 bases map to TRBD1. Germline CDR1 is SQVTM and CDR2 is ANQGSEA. The CDR3 is 14 residues long. With 4 bases clipped from V and 4 bases from J, the junction kept 6 bases outside the gene matches. The CDR3 coding sequence is TGCAGCGTTGGCAGGACAGGGGGGAGAGAGACCCAGTACTTC. It encodes CSVGRTGGRETQYF.